This T cell receptor beta chain stems from a study of OX40 agonist ivuxolimab in advanced cancers. Study-wide background: Ivuxolimab is a fully human IgG2 antibody that activates OX40 (CD134). Averaging about 60 years in age, with a range of about 23 to 90, the cohort was around 87% male. Three patients, one with hepatocellular carcinoma and two with cutaneous melanoma, achieved partial responses.

TCRdb's copy holds only in-frame clones and misses some; the assay was immunoSEQ multiplex PCR. The profile shows roughly 64,000 clones, about four fifths of them singletons. In the case of this clone: What it recognizes is unknown.

V lost 0 bases and J 0 bases, leaving 16 bases between the germline ends. In germline, CDR1 is SGHRS, CDR2 YFSETQ. The CDR3 is made up of 18 amino acids. Study results and caveats: Circulating CD4+ and CD8+ T cells showed clonal expansion by week 6 at 0.1 to 3.0 mg/kg.

The receptor was derived from an adult with an advanced solid tumor such as melanoma, head and neck, liver or kidney cancer. Specimen: CD4+ or CD8+ T cells sorted from blood, collected in a trial of the OX40 agonist ivuxolimab. This chain links TRBV5-1 with TRBJ1-3; possible D gene TRBD1, 5 bases. The CDR3 DNA reads TGCGCCAGCAGCTTGGAGCTAGGGGCAAAAGGCTCTGGAAACACCATATATTTT. Encoded protein: CASSLELGAKGSGNTIYF.